This T cell receptor (beta chain) was captured by sequencing in a study of radiation and T cells in renal cell carcinoma. General study points: From baseline, blood top tumor clonotypes peaked at 2 weeks post-radiation.

Notes on this clone: What it binds is not known. Other DNA sequences in the sample encode the same CDR3.

Per the germline V gene, CDR1 is LNHDA and CDR2 is SQIVND (reference sequence). The ends were cut back, 1 base at V and 8 bases at J, with 6 bases in the middle. There are 13 residues in the CDR3. The sample's time point: blood 2 weeks post-SBRT. Treatment reported: 15 Gy SBRT to primary tumor, nephrectomy 4 weeks later. After SBRT, blood was collected at 2 and 4 weeks, plus baseline. Measured with immunoSEQ multiplex PCR; TCRdb has only the in-frame clones, and not every one. Among roughly 150,000 clones listed, roughly 86% were seen once. The source material was blood, sampled from a patient whose treatment included radiotherapy and nephrectomy. The V gene is TRBV19, the J gene TRBJ1-6, with TRBD1 as a possible D gene (5 bases). This sequence was found in a woman aged 45-65 years with renal cell carcinoma. CDR3 DNA: TGTGCCAGTAGTATAGGGGGGGATTCACCCCTCCACTTT. It encodes CASSIGGDSPLHF.